The rows below give T cell receptor beta chains drawn from one sample of a study of control samples from healthy donors and cancer patients. The repertoire was sequenced with immunoSEQ multiplex PCR; TCRdb's copy has only in-frame clones and lacks some. This table holds approximately 97,000 clones, under 95% found once. The specimen was blood. The receptors were gathered from a woman aged 18-29 years in good health. Each CDR3 is given with its conserved first and last residue. D genes are given only for firm matches. Part of the rows lack a size; the others show once, few, many or a class for expanded clones.

len	abundance	v_gene	j_gene	d_gene	CDR3aa	CDR3nt
15	once	TRBV13	TRBJ2-3	.	CASSPRGAPADTQYF	TGTGCCAGCAGCCCGCGTGGGGCCCCCGCAGATACGCAGTATTTT
17	.	TRBV18	TRBJ2-1	.	CASSLRVSTVGYNEQFF	TGTGCCAGCTCACTACGTGTGTCGACCGTCGGGTACAATGAGCAGTTCTTC
15	.	TRBV24-1	TRBJ2-5	.	CATSGSVTGQETQYF	TGTGCCACCAGTGGAAGTGTGACGGGACAAGAGACCCAGTACTTC
14	.	TRBV11-2	TRBJ2-3	.	CASSPRGASDTQYF	TGTGCCAGCAGCCCGCGGGGAGCGTCAGATACGCAGTATTTT
14	.	TRBV7-9	TRBJ2-3	.	CASSSQWYTDTQYF	TGTGCCAGCAGCTCCCAGTGGTACACAGATACGCAGTATTTT
16	.	TRBV5-6	TRBJ2-7	TRBD1	CASSWPSGQRSYEQYF	TGTGCCAGCAGCTGGCCCTCGGGACAGCGGTCCTACGAGCAGTACTTC
14	.	TRBV6-2/TRBV6-3	TRBJ2-1	TRBD2	CASSIGLAGDEQFF	TGTGCCAGCAGCATAGGACTAGCGGGAGACGAGCAGTTCTTC
19	.	TRBV24-1	TRBJ2-7	TRBD1	CATSDSHRDRALARREQYF	TGTGCCACCAGTGATTCCCACCGGGACAGGGCTTTGGCACGTAGGGAGCAGTACTTC
16	.	TRBV2	TRBJ1-5	.	CASGGTQSSLNQPQHF	TGTGCCAGCGGCGGGACACAGTCGAGCCTAAATCAGCCCCAGCATTTT
12	.	TRBV6-6	TRBJ1-4	.	CASSAIRLGMFF	TGTGCCAGCAGTGCCATCCGGCTCGGGATGTTTTTT
13	.	TRBV24-1	TRBJ2-2	.	CATSDPLSGELFF	TGTGCCACCAGTGACCCCCTATCTGGGGAGCTGTTTTTT
15	.	TRBV6-5	TRBJ2-7	TRBD1	CASRSTGNPFYEQYF	TGTGCCAGCAGGTCGACAGGGAACCCTTTTTACGAGCAGTACTTC
13	once	TRBV7-6	TRBJ2-7	.	CASSKGPFNEQYF	TGTGCCAGCAGCAAAGGACCATTTAACGAGCAGTACTTC
18	.	TRBV5-6	TRBJ2-6	TRBD2	CASSLGSSGGSGANVLTF	TGTGCCAGCAGCTTGGGCTCTAGCGGGGGTTCTGGGGCCAACGTCCTGACTTTC
12	.	TRBV14	TRBJ2-5	.	CASSQVVGTQYF	TGTGCCAGCAGCCAAGTCGTTGGGACCCAGTACTTC
13	.	TRBV5-6	TRBJ1-2	TRBD1	CASSWTGGYGYTF	TGTGCCAGCAGCTGGACAGGGGGCTATGGCTACACCTTC
13	.	TRBV6-4	TRBJ1-1	.	CASSPGTNEEAFF	TGTGCCAGCAGCCCCGGGACGAATGAAGAAGCTTTCTTT
16	.	TRBV6-4	TRBJ2-3	TRBD2	CASSGPTSGGADTQYF	TGTGCCAGCAGTGGCCCGACTAGCGGGGGGGCAGATACGCAGTATTTT
14	.	TRBV19	TRBJ2-2	.	CASSIDSATGELFF	TGTGCCAGTAGTATAGATTCGGCCACCGGGGAGCTGTTTTTT
15	.	TRBV5-6	TRBJ2-7	.	CASSLQGYLSYEQYF	TGTGCCAGCAGCCTTCAGGGATACCTATCCTACGAGCAGTACTTC
15	.	TRBV5-1	TRBJ1-4	TRBD1	CASSLADRDNEKLFF	TGCGCCAGCAGCTTGGCTGACAGGGACAATGAAAAACTGTTTTTT
16	.	TRBV18	TRBJ1-1	.	CASSHERLVVNTEAFF	TGTGCCAGCTCACATGAGAGGTTAGTGGTGAACACTGAAGCTTTCTTT
16	.	TRBV5-1	TRBJ2-2	TRBD1	CASTRLTGTGGGELFF	TGCGCCAGCACCAGACTTACCGGGACAGGGGGCGGGGAGCTGTTTTTT
16	.	TRBV30	TRBJ1-2	TRBD1	CAWRKKGQSPNYGYTF	TGTGCCTGGAGGAAGAAGGGACAGTCCCCAAACTATGGCTACACCTTC
16	.	TRBV24-1	TRBJ1-1	.	CATSDAQVGGRTEAFF	TGTGCCACCAGTGATGCACAAGTTGGGGGTAGGACTGAAGCTTTCTTT
16	.	TRBV6-4	TRBJ2-2	TRBD1	CASSDSGTGESGELFF	TGTGCCAGCAGTGACTCCGGGACAGGGGAATCGGGGGAGCTGTTTTTT
15	.	TRBV30	TRBJ1-3	.	CAWSVLGAYGNTIYF	TGTGCCTGGAGTGTACTTGGGGCGTATGGAAACACCATATATTTT
14	.	TRBV6-2/TRBV6-3	TRBJ1-5	.	CASSRTFDNQPQHF	TGTGCCAGCAGTCGGACATTTGACAATCAGCCCCAGCATTTT
14	.	TRBV27	TRBJ2-7	TRBD1	CASTLTPGGHEQYF	TGTGCCAGCACCCTAACCCCAGGGGGCCACGAGCAGTACTTC
14	.	TRBV21-1	TRBJ2-7	.	CASSKGWGNYEQYF	TGTGCCAGCAGCAAAGGATGGGGGAACTACGAGCAGTACTTC
14	.	TRBV7-3	TRBJ2-7	.	CASSLGLTTYEQYF	TGTGCCAGCAGCCTGGGACTTACCACCTACGAGCAGTACTTC
15	.	TRBV28	TRBJ1-5	.	CASRWGIGSNQPQHF	TGTGCCAGCAGATGGGGGATTGGAAGCAATCAGCCCCAGCATTTT
16	.	TRBV11-3	TRBJ2-1	.	CASSPYERSSYNEQFF	TGTGCCAGCAGCCCTTACGAGCGGAGCTCCTACAATGAGCAGTTCTTC
12	once	TRBV7-2	TRBJ2-3	.	CASSLLPDTQYF	TGTGCCAGCAGCTTACTTCCAGATACGCAGTATTTT
15	.	TRBV3-1/TRBV3-2	TRBJ2-1	.	CASSLLQGTYNEQFF	TGTGCCAGCAGCCTATTGCAGGGGACCTACAATGAGCAGTTCTTC
16	.	TRBV14	TRBJ2-5	TRBD1	CASSRPGGMNQETQYF	TGTGCCAGCAGCCGACCAGGGGGTATGAATCAAGAGACCCAGTACTTC
12	.	TRBV6-5	TRBJ2-7	TRBD1	CASNEQGGEQYF	TGTGCCAGCAACGAACAGGGGGGAGAGCAGTACTTC
14	.	TRBV5-4	TRBJ2-3	TRBD2	CASSLAGVTDTQYF	TGTGCCAGCAGCTTAGCGGGAGTCACAGATACGCAGTATTTT
15	.	TRBV30	TRBJ2-1	TRBD2	CAWTPAGGVGNEQFF	TGTGCCTGGACTCCGGCGGGGGGAGTGGGGAATGAGCAGTTCTTC
18	.	TRBV7-9	TRBJ2-2	.	CASSLVSPGMLNTGELFF	TGTGCCAGCAGCTTAGTAAGTCCGGGGATGTTGAACACCGGGGAGCTGTTTTTT
19	.	TRBV7-2	TRBJ1-1	TRBD1	CASSLGDRRNTIWNTEAFF	TGTGCCAGCAGCTTAGGGGACAGGCGTAATACTATCTGGAACACTGAAGCTTTCTTT
15	.	TRBV7-9	TRBJ1-3	.	CASSSYTTPGNTIYF	TGTGCCAGCAGCTCCTACACAACCCCTGGAAACACCATATATTTT
15	.	TRBV4-1	TRBJ2-1	TRBD1	CASSQGSTGGNEQFF	TGCGCCAGCAGCCAAGGTAGTACAGGGGGTAATGAGCAGTTCTTC
15	once	TRBV12-5	TRBJ2-1	.	CASGLTRTSGNEQFF	TGTGCTAGTGGTTTGACCCGGACGTCGGGCAATGAGCAGTTCTTC
12	.	TRBV5-6	TRBJ2-7	.	CASSLVSYEQYF	TGTGCCAGCAGCTTGGTTTCTTACGAGCAGTACTTC